The subject of this entry is one T cell receptor beta chain. Assay used: immunoSEQ multiplex PCR; TCRdb lists only in-frame clones, some missing. The data show about 180,000 clones, with about four fifths seen just once and roughly 6.8% held by the top ten. V was clipped by 0 bases and J by 6 bases, with 17 bases between them. Germline V gene lookup returns CDR1 ENHRY and CDR2 SYGVKD. The CDR3 runs 16 residues. The data were taken from a study of blood T cell repertoires in COVID-19. This chain connects TRBV10-3 to TRBJ1-1; TRBD1 might be the D (6 bases). Sample: peripheral blood. The TCR comes from a man in his 70s with active or convalescent COVID-19. CDR3 sequence: CAISESGGTRTAEAFF. CDR3 nucleotide sequence: TGTGCCATCAGTGAGTCCGGGGGGACAAGGACCGCTGAAGCTTTCTTT.